Detailed here is one T cell receptor beta chain. The record originates from a study of blood T cell repertoires in COVID-19. The repertoire was sequenced with immunoSEQ multiplex PCR; TCRdb's copy has only in-frame clones and lacks some. The data hold some 130,000 clones, with approximately 81% observed a single time. Losses at the gene ends were 4 bases for V and 1 base for J; bases not matched to a gene: 10. This CDR3 contains 16 residues. Germline V gives CDR1 SGHKS, CDR2 YYEKEE (reference sequence). J is TRBJ2-5 and V is TRBV5-5, with 7 bases aligning to TRBD2. The receptor was isolated from a woman of 80 years or more with acute or convalescent COVID-19. The sequenced sample consisted of peripheral blood. The CDR3 DNA reads TGTGCCAGCAGCAGAAGCGGGATTGCCGTCCAAGAGACCCAGTACTTC. This gives the protein CASSRSGIAVQETQYF. The full variable domain, in which reference TRBV5-5 and TRBJ2-5 provide the parts outside the CDR3, is DAGVTQSPTHLIKTRGQQVTLRCSPISGHKSVSWYQQVLGQGPQFIFQYYEKEERGRGNFPDRFSARQFPNYSSELNVNALLLGDSALYLCASSRSGIAVQETQYFGPGTRLLVL.